This T cell receptor (beta chain) was sequenced during a study of shared clonotypes between healthy human individuals. Study context: The donor group consisted of two women and a few men, aged 18 to 49.

Assay used: immunoSEQ multiplex PCR; TCRdb lists only in-frame clones, some missing. The table records roughly 300,000 clones, less than 85% of them present only once. The CDR3 loop spans 14 amino acids. Germline CDR1 LNHDA, CDR2 SQIVND (reference sequence). The V end was cut by 7 bases, the J end by 4 bases, with 16 bases between. The sequence was collected from a young man in good health. Sequencing input: memory CD4+ T cells sorted from blood. As for subset: CD45RA-negative fraction. The chain uses TRBV19 and TRBJ1-1, with D hard to call. This CDR3 reads CASTQGLRRTEAFF. CDR3 nucleotides: TGTGCCAGTACCCAAGGATTACGGCGCACTGAAGCTTTCTTT.